This TCR beta chain was found in a study of OX40 agonist ivuxolimab in advanced cancers. TCRdb's table, derived via immunoSEQ multiplex PCR, lists solely in-frame clones and lacks some. The sample includes more than 45,000 clones, approximately 94% of them seen just once. V was clipped by 5 bases and J by 7 bases; unmatched bases: 7. The germline gives CDR1 MNHNS, CDR2 SASEGT. There are 15 residues in the CDR3. Baseline was the first blood sampling point, followed by cycle 4 day 1 and cycle 7 day 1. The chain combines TRBV6-1 with TRBJ1-5; 11 nucleotides line up with TRBD1. Here the sequenced sample was CD4+ or CD8+ T cells sorted from blood, taken in a trial of the OX40 agonist ivuxolimab. This clonotype was sampled from an adult with an advanced solid tumor such as melanoma, head and neck, liver or kidney cancer. CDR3 sequence: CASSPWTGGSQPQHF. Written as DNA, the CDR3 is TGTGCCAGCAGTCCCTGGACAGGGGGCTCGCAGCCCCAGCATTTT.